The 5 T cell receptor beta chains in this list originate from one sample, sequenced in a study of CD8+ T cells in alopecia areata (dated by TCRdb to 2017 to 2018). The library came from the immunoSEQ multiplex PCR assay. To provide template for TCR sequencing, every sample had RNA extracted and reverse transcribed into cDNA. The immuneACCESS repertoire file appears here via TCRdb, limited to in-frame rearrangements. These files lack a portion of the clones; in checked studies, under half of the deficit traces to unresolved V genes, and the cause of the others is not known. The sample table shows about 150,000 clones, and approximately 45% are seen once. Roughly 7.5% of the sample rests with the top ten. The material sequenced was CD4+ T cells sorted from blood. Source of these receptors: a human donor with alopecia areata.

The V call is TRBV5-1, the J call TRBJ1-2; tentative D call: TRBD1 (5 bases). There are 14 residues in the CDR3. V was shortened by 3 bases and J by 4 bases, with 13 bases between the two germline ends. Germline CDR1 is SGHRS and CDR2 is YFSETQ. CDR3 nucleotide sequence: TGCGCCAGCAGCTCGGCCCAGGGAAGCTATGGCTACACCTTC. Amino acid sequence: CASSSAQGSYGYTF.

V gene TRBV19 combines with J gene TRBJ2-1; 8 bases fit TRBD2. The CDR3 contains 15 residues. The germline V gene has CDR1 LNHDA and CDR2 SQIVND (reference sequence). Unmatched junction bases numbered 7, after V lost 3 bases and J lost 6 bases. DNA of the CDR3: TGTGCCAGTAGTATCCAAGCGGGAGCTGTCAATGAGCAGTTCTTC. Protein: CASSIQAGAVNEQFF.

This clone was observed a few times. This chain joins TRBV2 and TRBJ2-1; TRBD2 is a possible D gene (5 bases). The CDR3 contains 11 residues. Germline V CDR1 and CDR2: SNHLY, FYNNEI. With 5 bases removed from V and 10 bases from J, the gap between germline ends came to 9 bases. CDR3 protein: CASSTDYEQFF. DNA of the CDR3: TGTGCCAGCAGTACTGACTACGAGCAGTTCTTC.

The chain recombines TRBV10-3 with TRBJ2-7; 8 bases are shared with TRBD2. Trimming at V came to 2 bases and at J to 5 bases, leaving 11 bases not matched to a gene. The germline V gene encodes CDR1 ENHRY and CDR2 SYGVKD. The CDR3 extends over 16 amino acids. DNA for the CDR3: TGTGCCATCAGTGAGCGGGAGGGCCAAGTTGATAACGAGCAGTACTTC. It encodes CAISEREGQVDNEQYF.

The J gene is TRBJ1-2, the V gene TRBV5-1; D unresolved. Germline assignment: CDR1 SGHRS and CDR2 YFSETQ. CDR3 length equals 14 residues. Trimming pared 0 bases from V and 8 bases from J, leaving 14 bases between. The CDR3 spells CASSLAITARGYTF. The CDR3 DNA is TGCGCCAGCAGCTTGGCCATAACAGCTCGGGGCTACACCTTC. The full variable domain, rest sourced from reference TRBV5-1 and TRBJ1-2, is KAGVTQTPRYLIKTRGQQVTLSCSPISGHRSVSWYQQTPGQGLQFLFEYFSETQRNKGNFPGRFSGRQFSNSRSEMNVSTLELGDSALYLCASSLAITARGYTFGSGTRLTVV.